This entry is about one T cell receptor (beta chain). This sample is drawn from a study of blood T cell repertoires in COVID-19. Study summary: The study drew acute and convalescent COVID-19 samples from the United States, Italy and Spain. PBMCs, B-cell-depleted T cells, or T cells were the source of the cDNA or gDNA that made up the material.

V dropped 5 bases and J dropped 7; count of bases not matched to a gene: 13. The CDR3 has 15 amino acids. Germline V gene sequence: CDR1 GTSNPN, CDR2 SVGIG (reference sequence). In the authors' methods: Nucleated cell number was recorded as an estimate derived from reference gene primer amplification. Assay used: immunoSEQ multiplex PCR; TCRdb lists only in-frame clones, some missing. The V and J calls and the clone size are those of that table, but D and trimming were determined from the DNA. The sample consists of about 190,000 clones, under 90% of them appearing once. This chain joins TRBV30 and TRBJ2-1; TRBD2 aligns across 8 bases. The sample comprised peripheral blood. This clonotype originated in a man between 40 and 49 years old with acute or convalescent COVID-19. For the CDR3, the DNA is TGTGCCTGGGCGTACGGGGGGGCCCTTAGAAATGAGCAGTTCTTC. This codes for CAWAYGGALRNEQFF. The whole variable domain, remainder taken from reference TRBV30 and TRBJ2-1, is SQTIHQWPATLVQPVGSPLSLECTVEGTSNPNLYWYRQAAGRGLQLLFYSVGIGQISSEVPQNLSASRPQDRQFILSSKKLLLSDSGFYLCAWAYGGALRNEQFFGPGTRLTVL.